These T cell receptor beta chains were read from a single sample in a study of T-cell memory formation after mild COVID-19. MiXCR, run by TCRdb on the 5' RACE reads, gives a single entry per CDR3 protein. The data contain approximately 500,000 distinct CDR3 sequences, about 23% of them singletons. The sequenced sample was PBMCs or a T cell subset sorted from them (not recorded which). The source is an adult woman who had mild COVID-19 (a few samples of this study predate the infection). Cell type and time point are not known. The CDR3 runs from the conserved cysteine through the conserved F or W. The D gene is left open where the match is weak. For some rows the clone size is stated as once, few or many, or as a class when expanded; others skip it.

j_call d_call v_call clone_size cdr3_nt cdr3_aa
TRBJ1-2 . TRBV12-3/TRBV12-4 . TGTGCCAGCAGTTTAGTTGGGTTTGGCTACACCTTC CASSLVGFGYTF
TRBJ2-1 TRBD2 TRBV6-2/TRBV6-3 few TGTGCCAGCAGTGGTACTAGCGGGCATCTCCCTGCCGGACGCAAGTTCTTC CASSGTSGHLPAGRKFF
TRBJ1-1 . TRBV27 few TGTGCCAGCAGCGGCGGGGTAGAAGCTTTCTTT CASSGGVEAFF
TRBJ1-5 . TRBV3-1 few TGTGCCAGCAGCCAAGAGGGCCTAAATCAGCCCCAGCATTTT CASSQEGLNQPQHF
TRBJ1-2 TRBD1 TRBV6-2/TRBV6-3 few TGTGCCAGCAGTTACTCTGACAGGGGGCCTAACTATGGCTACACCTTC CASSYSDRGPNYGYTF
TRBJ1-1 . TRBV20-1 few TGCAGTGCCGGAATCAGGGGCGCGTCTGTGAACACTGAAGCTTTCTTT CSAGIRGASVNTEAFF
TRBJ2-5 . TRBV20-1 few TGCAGTGCTCTGCCTTTAACCCTAAAGGGGACCCAGTACTTC CSALPLTLKGTQYF
TRBJ2-7 . TRBV20-1 . TGCAGTGCTAGAGCAGCACCCTACTCCTACGAGCAGTACTTC CSARAAPYSYEQYF
TRBJ2-5 . TRBV6-5 . TGTGCCAGCAGACCCAGGGACTCCAAAGAGACCCAGTACTTC CASRPRDSKETQYF
TRBJ2-7 TRBD1 TRBV7-9 . TGTGCCAGCAGCTTATTCGGGACAGGACACTACGAGCAGTACTTC CASSLFGTGHYEQYF
TRBJ2-4 TRBD2 TRBV7-9 . TGTGCCAGCAGCTTAGCCGGGACTAGCGGGGACCCTGCCAAAAACATTCAGTACTTC CASSLAGTSGDPAKNIQYF
TRBJ2-5 . TRBV5-6 few TGTGCCAGCAGCTTGGATTACAGGGCGGTTGAGACCCAGTACTTC CASSLDYRAVETQYF
TRBJ2-2 TRBD1 TRBV18 few TGTGCCAGCCGTTTCGGGACAGGGAACACCGGGGAGCTGTTTTTT CASRFGTGNTGELFF
TRBJ2-7 . TRBV12-3/TRBV12-4 . TGTGCCAGCAGTTTCCCGACAGCAAGCTCCTACGAGCAGTACTTC CASSFPTASSYEQYF
TRBJ2-1 TRBD2 TRBV11-3 . TGTGCCAGCGCCTATAGCGGGAGCGCCTACAATGAGCAGTTCTTC CASAYSGSAYNEQFF
TRBJ2-7 . TRBV6-5 few TGTGCCAGCAGTTACGGACAGATCACCTACGAGCAGTACTTC CASSYGQITYEQYF
TRBJ1-1 . TRBV20-1 once TGCAGTGCTATTTCGATGGGGGGAAACACTGAAGCTTTCTTT CSAISMGGNTEAFF
TRBJ2-7 . TRBV11-2 few TGTGCCAGCAGCCGCGGCCGGGACGGAGGGTTGGCAGGCTACGAGCAGTACTTC CASSRGRDGGLAGYEQYF
TRBJ2-3 TRBD2 TRBV23-1 . TGCGCCAGCGGGAACCAGCGGGGGCGCACAGATACGCAGTATTTT CASGNQRGRTDTQYF
TRBJ1-2 . TRBV6-5 . TGTGCCAGCAGTTACTCGTTGGACGCCGCCCAACCGTCTAACTATGGCTACACCTTC CASSYSLDAAQPSNYGYTF
TRBJ1-4 . TRBV5-1 . TGCGCCAGCAGGGTTCTTGCAACTAATGAAAAACTGTTTTTT CASRVLATNEKLFF
TRBJ1-2 TRBD1 TRBV25-1 once TGTGCCAGCAGTGTTGGAGGGGGCTTTGGTGGCTACACCTTC CASSVGGGFGGYTF
TRBJ1-2 . TRBV5-4 once TGTGCCAGCAGCTTGGGGGTATTGGGATTCTATGGCTACACCTTC CASSLGVLGFYGYTF
TRBJ1-2 TRBD1 TRBV27 few TGTGCCAGCAGAGGGACAGGCTGGCGGTATGGCTACACCTTC CASRGTGWRYGYTF
TRBJ1-1 . TRBV7-6 . TGTGCCAGCAGCTTAGAACCTCAGCCAAACACTGAAGCTTTCTTT CASSLEPQPNTEAFF
TRBJ2-7 TRBD1 TRBV5-1 . TGCGCCAGCAGCTCCGGGACAGGGGGCTCGGGGGAGCAGTACTTC CASSSGTGGSGEQYF
TRBJ2-2 TRBD2 TRBV7-3 few TGTGCCAGCAGCTTAATTCGGCTAGCGGGAGGCGGGAACACCGGGGAGCTGTTTTTT CASSLIRLAGGGNTGELFF
TRBJ2-7 . TRBV7-9 few TGTGCCAGCAGCTTAGCTGAGGGCAGACCCTACGAGCAGTACTTC CASSLAEGRPYEQYF
TRBJ1-1 . TRBV5-6 . TGTGCCAGCAGCGACGGTGGGACCTCGGCTTTCTTT CASSDGGTSAFF
TRBJ2-1 . TRBV24-1 . TGTGCCACCAGTGATTCTCGGGGCAGGGACAATGAGCAGTTCTTC CATSDSRGRDNEQFF
TRBJ2-5 . TRBV12-3/TRBV12-4 . TGTGCCAGCAGCCTCCGACTTCTTGTCGGGACGCGAGAGACCCAGTACTTC CASSLRLLVGTRETQYF
TRBJ2-5 TRBD2 TRBV5-5 . TGTGCCAGCAGCTTGGGGTCGGGGGGGAGCTGGGAGACCCAGTACTTC CASSLGSGGSWETQYF
TRBJ1-2 . TRBV18 . TGTGCCAGCTCCCTTCGGGACGGAAACTATGGCTACACCTTC CASSLRDGNYGYTF
TRBJ1-1 . TRBV4-1 . TGCGCCAGCAGCCAAGCGGGACAAAACACTGAAGCTTTCTTT CASSQAGQNTEAFF
TRBJ2-2 . TRBV5-5 . TGTGCCAGCAGCCACCCGGCTAGCGCCACCGGGGAGCTGTTTTTT CASSHPASATGELFF
TRBJ2-2 TRBD2 TRBV5-1 . TGCGCCAGCAGGGAGGCCGGGACCCCGGGAGGAACCGGGGAGCTGTTTTTT CASREAGTPGGTGELFF
TRBJ1-5 . TRBV7-9 . TGTGCCAGCAGCCCGGATGGAGGTCTAGCGGTTGCCAATCAGCCCCAGCATTTT CASSPDGGLAVANQPQHF
TRBJ2-1 . TRBV9 . TGTGCCAGCAGCCCGTCAAGGACAGCGGGCCTCTACAATGAGCAGTTCTTC CASSPSRTAGLYNEQFF
TRBJ2-1 TRBD2 TRBV7-3 . TGTGCCAGCAGTACAAAGAGCGGGGCCTACAATGAGCAGTTCTTC CASSTKSGAYNEQFF
TRBJ2-3 TRBD2 TRBV5-5 few TGTGCCAGCAGCTTGCGGGAGGGGCGCACAGATACGCAGTATTTT CASSLREGRTDTQYF
TRBJ2-5 . TRBV29-1 . TGCAGCGTTGACGGGAGGAGGGGGGGCCGACAAGAGACCCAGTACTTC CSVDGRRGGRQETQYF
TRBJ2-1 . TRBV7-3 many TGTGCCAGCAGTCTCGCCGACAATGAGCAGTTCTTC CASSLADNEQFF
TRBJ2-7 . TRBV27 . TGTGCCAGCTCGGGAACAGGCAACCCATCCTACGAGCAGTACTTC CASSGTGNPSYEQYF
TRBJ2-7 TRBD1 TRBV12-3/TRBV12-4 . TGTGCCAGCAGTTTAATTTTTGGGGGACAGGGCTACGAGCAGTACTTC CASSLIFGGQGYEQYF
TRBJ2-5 TRBD2 TRBV7-9 . TGTGCCAGCAGCGTCGTTAGCGGGAAAGAGACCCAGTACTTC CASSVVSGKETQYF